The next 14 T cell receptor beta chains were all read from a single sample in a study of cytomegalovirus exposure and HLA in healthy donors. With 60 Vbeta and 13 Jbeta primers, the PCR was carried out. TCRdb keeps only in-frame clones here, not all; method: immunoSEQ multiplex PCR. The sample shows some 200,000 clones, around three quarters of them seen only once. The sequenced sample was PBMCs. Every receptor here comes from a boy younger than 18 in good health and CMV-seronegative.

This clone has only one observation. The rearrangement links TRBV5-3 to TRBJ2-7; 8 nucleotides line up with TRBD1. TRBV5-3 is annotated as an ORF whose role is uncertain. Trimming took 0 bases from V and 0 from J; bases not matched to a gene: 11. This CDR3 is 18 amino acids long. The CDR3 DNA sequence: TGTGCCAGAAGCTTGGATGGGGCACCGGGACAGGTCTCCTACGAGCAGTACTTC. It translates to CARSLDGAPGQVSYEQYF.

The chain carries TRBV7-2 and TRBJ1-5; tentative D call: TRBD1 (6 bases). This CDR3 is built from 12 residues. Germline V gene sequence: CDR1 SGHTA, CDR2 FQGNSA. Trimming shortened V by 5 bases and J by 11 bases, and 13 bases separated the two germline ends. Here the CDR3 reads CASSPSGAAQHF. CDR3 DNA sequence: TGTGCCAGCAGCCCCTCAGGGGCGGCCCAGCATTTT. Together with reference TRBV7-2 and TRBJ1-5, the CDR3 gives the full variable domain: GAGVSQSPSNKVTEKGKDVELRCDPISGHTALYWYRQSLGQGLEFLIYFQGNSAPDKSGLPSDRFSAERTGGSVSTLTIQRTQQEDSAVYLCASSPSGAAQHFGDGTRLSIL.

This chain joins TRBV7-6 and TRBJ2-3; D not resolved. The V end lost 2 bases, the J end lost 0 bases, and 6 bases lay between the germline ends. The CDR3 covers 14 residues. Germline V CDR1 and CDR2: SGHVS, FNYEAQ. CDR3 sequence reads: CASSLYLSTDTQYF. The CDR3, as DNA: TGTGCCAGCAGCTTATATCTTAGCACAGATACGCAGTATTTT.

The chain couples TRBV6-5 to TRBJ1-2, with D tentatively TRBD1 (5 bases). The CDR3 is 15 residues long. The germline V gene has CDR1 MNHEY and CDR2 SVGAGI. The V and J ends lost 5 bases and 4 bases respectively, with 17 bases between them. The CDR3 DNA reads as TGTGCCAGCAGTCCCCACGGGACCGGGGGCTATGGCTACACCTTC. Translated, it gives CASSPHGTGGYGYTF.

The CDR3 reads CSADRGPETQYF. The DNA for the CDR3 is TGCAGCGCCGACAGGGGGCCAGAGACCCAGTACTTC. The chain recombines TRBV29-1 with TRBJ2-5; 10 bases align to TRBD1. CDR1 and CDR2 from the germline V gene are SQVTM and ANQGSEA. The CDR3 is 12 residues long. The junction had 3 bases not matched to a gene; V was cut back by 7 bases and J by 4 bases.

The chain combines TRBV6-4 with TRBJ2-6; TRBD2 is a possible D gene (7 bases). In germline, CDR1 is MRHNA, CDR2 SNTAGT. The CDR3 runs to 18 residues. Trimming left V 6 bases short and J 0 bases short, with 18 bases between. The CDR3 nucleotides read TGTGCCAGCAGCTGGGGGGGGCAATCTCTCTCTGGGGCCAACGTCCTGACTTTC. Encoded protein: CASSWGGQSLSGANVLTF.

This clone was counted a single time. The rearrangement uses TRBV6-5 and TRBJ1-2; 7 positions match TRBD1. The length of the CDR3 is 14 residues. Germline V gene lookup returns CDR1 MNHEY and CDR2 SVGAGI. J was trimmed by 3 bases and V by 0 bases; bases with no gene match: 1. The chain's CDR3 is CASSYSQGDYGYTF. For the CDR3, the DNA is TGTGCCAGCAGTTACTCCCAGGGGGACTATGGCTACACCTTC.

CDR3 protein: CASSLIWGDGYTF. CDR3 DNA: TGTGCCAGCAGCCTCATCTGGGGGGATGGCTACACCTTC. The chain combines TRBV6-1 with TRBJ1-2; tentatively, D is TRBD1 (5 bases). This CDR3 has 13 residues. V was cut by 6 bases and J by 6 bases, with 14 bases left in between. Germline loops: CDR1 MNHNS, CDR2 SASEGT.

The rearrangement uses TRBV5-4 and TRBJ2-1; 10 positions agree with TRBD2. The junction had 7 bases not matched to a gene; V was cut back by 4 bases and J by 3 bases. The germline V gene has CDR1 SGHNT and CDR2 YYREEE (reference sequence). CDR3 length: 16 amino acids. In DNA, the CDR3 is TGTGCCAGCAGCCCACCCACTAGCGGGAACTACAATGAGCAGTTCTTC. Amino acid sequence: CASSPPTSGNYNEQFF.

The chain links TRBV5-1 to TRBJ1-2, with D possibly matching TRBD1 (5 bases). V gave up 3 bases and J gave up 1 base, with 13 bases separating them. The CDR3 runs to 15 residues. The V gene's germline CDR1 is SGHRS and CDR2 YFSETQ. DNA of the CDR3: TGCGCCAGCAGCTGGGGTGCAGGGCTTAACTATGGCTACACCTTC. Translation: CASSWGAGLNYGYTF.

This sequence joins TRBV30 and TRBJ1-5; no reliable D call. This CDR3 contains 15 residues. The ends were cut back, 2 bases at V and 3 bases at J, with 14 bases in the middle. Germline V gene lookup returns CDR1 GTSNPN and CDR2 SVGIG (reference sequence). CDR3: CAWSKGGLVNQPQHF. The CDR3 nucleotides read TGTGCCTGGAGTAAGGGAGGGCTGGTCAATCAGCCCCAGCATTTT.

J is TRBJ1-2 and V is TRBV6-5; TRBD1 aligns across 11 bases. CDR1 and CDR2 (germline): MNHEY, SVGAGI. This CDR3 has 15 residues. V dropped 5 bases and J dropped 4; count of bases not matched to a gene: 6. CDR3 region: CASSRDGQGAYGYTF. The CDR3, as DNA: TGTGCCAGCAGTAGAGATGGACAGGGGGCCTATGGCTACACCTTC.

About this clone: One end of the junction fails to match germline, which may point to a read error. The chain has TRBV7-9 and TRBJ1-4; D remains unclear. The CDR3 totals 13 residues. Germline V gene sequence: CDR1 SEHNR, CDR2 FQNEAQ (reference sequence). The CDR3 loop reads CSSSLYSNEKLFF. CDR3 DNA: TGTTCCAGCAGCTTGTATTCTAATGAAAAACTGTTTTTT.

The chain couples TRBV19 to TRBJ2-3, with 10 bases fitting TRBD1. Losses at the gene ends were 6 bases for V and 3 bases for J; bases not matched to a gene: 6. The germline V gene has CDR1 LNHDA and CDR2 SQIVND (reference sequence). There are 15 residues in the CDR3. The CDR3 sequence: CASSNLGQGTDTQYF. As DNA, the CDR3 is TGTGCCAGTAGCAACCTGGGACAGGGGACAGATACGCAGTATTTT.